A selection of T cell receptor beta chains follows, all from one sample in a study of blood T cell repertoires in COVID-19. Libraries were prepared by immunoSEQ multiplex PCR; TCRdb keeps only in-frame clonotypes and omits some of them. The sample holds about 120,000 clones, 90% seen once. Material: peripheral blood. All receptors derive from a woman aged 60-75 years with COVID-19, enrolled during active disease. Each CDR3 is given with its conserved first and last residue. The order of the fields is V gene, J gene, CDR3 length, D gene, clone size, CDR3 DNA, CDR3 protein. D genes are given only for firm matches. Where a row states a size, it is once, few, many or the class of an expanded clone; other rows omit it.

TRBV30	TRBJ1-6	14	NA	NA	TGTGCCTGGAGTGTGGTAGGGGGAAGTTCACCCCTCCACTTT	CAWSVVGGSSPLHF
TRBV2	TRBJ1-6	15	NA	NA	TGTGCCAGCAAAGTGGTGGCGGCGGATAATTCACCCCTCCACTTT	CASKVVAADNSPLHF
TRBV11-2	TRBJ2-3	15	NA	NA	TGTGCCAGCACCAGCAACCCCACGGCAGGAGATACGCAGTATTTT	CASTSNPTAGDTQYF
TRBV30	TRBJ2-7	14	NA	NA	TGTGCCTGGAGTACACAGGGAATCAGGGGCGAGCAGTACTTC	CAWSTQGIRGEQYF
TRBV18	TRBJ1-1	14	NA	NA	TGTGCCAGCTCACCCCAGGGAATGAACACTGAAGCTTTCTTT	CASSPQGMNTEAFF
TRBV9	TRBJ1-1	15	NA	NA	TGTGCCAGCAGCGTAGCCGGGGGGGGAAACACTGAAGCTTTCTTT	CASSVAGGGNTEAFF
TRBV7-2	TRBJ2-1	18	TRBD1	NA	TGTGCCAGCAGCCCCTACGCCGGGACAGGGGGCTCATACAATGAGCAGTTCTTC	CASSPYAGTGGSYNEQFF
TRBV30	TRBJ1-5	16	NA	few	TGTGCCTGGAGTGATATTTCGGGGACACAAAATCAGCCCCAGCATTTT	CAWSDISGTQNQPQHF
TRBV10-3	TRBJ2-2	13	NA	NA	TGTGCCATCAGTGATCGGCGGGCTTGGGAGCTGTTTTTT	CAISDRRAWELFF
TRBV18	TRBJ1-5	15	NA	NA	TGTGCCAGCTCCCCGATAGGGGCTCCCAATCAGCCCCAGCATTTT	CASSPIGAPNQPQHF
TRBV6-5	TRBJ2-5	15	NA	NA	TGTGCCAGCAGCCGGGGTCTACTAATACAAGAGACCCAGTACTTC	CASSRGLLIQETQYF
TRBV27	TRBJ1-5	15	TRBD1	NA	TGTGCCAGCAGTCTCTACAGGGGCCCTAATCAGCCCCAGCATTTT	CASSLYRGPNQPQHF
TRBV19	TRBJ1-2	12	NA	NA	TGTGCCAGTAGTGACGACAGATATGGCTACACCTTC	CASSDDRYGYTF
TRBV20-1	TRBJ1-1	14	NA	once	TGCAGTGCTAGTAGACACTTCATGAACACTGAAGCTTTCTTT	CSASRHFMNTEAFF
TRBV18	TRBJ2-3	18	NA	NA	TGTGCCAGCTCACCCCCTTGGCGGGACCCCACTAGCACAGATACGCAGTATTTT	CASSPPWRDPTSTDTQYF
TRBV6-2/TRBV6-3	TRBJ1-5	16	TRBD1	NA	TGTGCCAGCAGTTACGTTGGACAGGCGATCGGTCAGCCCCAGCATTTT	CASSYVGQAIGQPQHF
TRBV30	TRBJ1-1	11	NA	NA	TGTGCCGGGGTTAGTCGGACTGAAGCTTTCTTT	CAGVSRTEAFF
TRBV7-9	TRBJ2-2	12	NA	NA	TGTGCCAGCAGCCCATACACCGGGGAGCTGTTTTTT	CASSPYTGELFF
TRBV19	TRBJ2-7	14	TRBD1	once	TGTGCCAGTAGTATACGGACAGGGGGCTACGAGCAGTACTTC	CASSIRTGGYEQYF
TRBV7-9	TRBJ1-1	15	NA	NA	TGTGCCAGCAGCCCCCAGGGCGGGGTGCACACTGAAGCTTTCTTT	CASSPQGGVHTEAFF
TRBV7-7	TRBJ1-1	14	TRBD1	NA	TGTGCCAGCAGCCCCGGGACAGGGGATACTGAAGCTTTCTTT	CASSPGTGDTEAFF
TRBV19	TRBJ1-1	14	NA	NA	TGTGCCAGTACTCATCCGGGAAGTCGGACTGAAGCTTTCTTT	CASTHPGSRTEAFF
TRBV5-6	TRBJ1-1	13	NA	once	TGTGCCAGCAGGGCCGCAGGGAAGACTGAAGCTTTCTTT	CASRAAGKTEAFF
TRBV19	TRBJ2-5	15	TRBD1	NA	TGTGCCAGTAGTATTGCGGGACAGGGAATGGAGACCCAGTACTTC	CASSIAGQGMETQYF
TRBV19	TRBJ1-4	14	NA	few	TGTGCCAGTAGTATGTATCGAGGGCCTGAAAAACTGTTTTTT	CASSMYRGPEKLFF
TRBV4-1	TRBJ1-2	15	TRBD1	NA	TGCGCCAGCAGCATAAGGACAGGGGAGTACTATGGCTACACCTTC	CASSIRTGEYYGYTF
TRBV7-3	TRBJ1-1	15	TRBD1	NA	TGTGCCAGCAGCTTCACAGGGGGCGCCAACACTGAAGCTTTCTTT	CASSFTGGANTEAFF
TRBV18	TRBJ2-1	15	NA	once	TGTGCCAGCTCACCAAGCAGGGAGGACTACAATGAGCAGTTCTTC	CASSPSREDYNEQFF
TRBV7-9	TRBJ1-5	13	NA	NA	TGTGCCAGCAGCATCAATAGCAATCAGCCCCAGCATTTT	CASSINSNQPQHF
TRBV19	TRBJ1-2	14	NA	NA	TGTGCCAGTAGTGCTTCAACAGCTAACTATGGCTACACCTTC	CASSASTANYGYTF
TRBV7-9	TRBJ2-5	15	TRBD2	once	TGTGCCAGCAGCCCCCCTGGGGGCGGGGGGGAGACCCAGTACTTC	CASSPPGGGGETQYF
TRBV7-9	TRBJ1-1	16	TRBD1	NA	TGTGCCAGCAGCCCCCGGGACAGCAGACGATGGACTGAAGCTTTCTTT	CASSPRDSRRWTEAFF
TRBV29-1	TRBJ1-6	13	NA	NA	TGCAGCGTTGCCCAGGGAGGGAATTCACCCCTCCACTTT	CSVAQGGNSPLHF
TRBV27	TRBJ2-5	15	NA	NA	TGTGCCAGCAGGATACAACCTGGGGCTCGAAAGACCCAGTACTTC	CASRIQPGARKTQYF
TRBV6-1	TRBJ1-4	14	NA	NA	TGTGCCAGCAGTGACCAGGGGACTAATGAAAAACTGTTTTTT	CASSDQGTNEKLFF
TRBV10-3	TRBJ1-2	12	TRBD1	NA	TGTGCCGCCCAGGGGGCGGAACGTGGCTACACCTTC	CAAQGAERGYTF
TRBV7-9	TRBJ1-2	12	NA	NA	TGTGCCAGCACGCAGGATTTCTATGGCTACACCTTC	CASTQDFYGYTF
TRBV6-4	TRBJ1-6	14	NA	NA	TGTGCCAGCAGACAAGACTCCTATAATTCACCCCTCCACTTT	CASRQDSYNSPLHF
TRBV30	TRBJ1-2	13	NA	NA	TGTGCCTGGAGTGTAAGGGGAGGCTATGGCTACACCTTC	CAWSVRGGYGYTF
TRBV6-2/TRBV6-3	TRBJ2-7	11	NA	once	TGTGCCAGCAGTCAGACCTACGAGCAGTACTTC	CASSQTYEQYF
TRBV19	TRBJ2-7	15	NA	NA	TGTGCCAGTAGTATTGGCAGGTCCCGGCACCACGAGCAGTACTTC	CASSIGRSRHHEQYF